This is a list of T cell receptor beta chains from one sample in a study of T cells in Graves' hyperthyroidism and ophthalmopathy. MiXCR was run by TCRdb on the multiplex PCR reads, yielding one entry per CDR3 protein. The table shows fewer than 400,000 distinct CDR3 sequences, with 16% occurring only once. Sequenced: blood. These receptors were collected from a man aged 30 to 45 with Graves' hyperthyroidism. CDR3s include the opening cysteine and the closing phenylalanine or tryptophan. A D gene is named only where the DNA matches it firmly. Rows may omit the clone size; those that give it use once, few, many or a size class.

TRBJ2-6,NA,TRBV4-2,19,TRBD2,CASSPVSGTSGSGANVLTF,TGTGCCAGCAGCCCCGTGTCCGGGACTAGCGGCTCTGGGGCCAACGTCCTGACTTTC
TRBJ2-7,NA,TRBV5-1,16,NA,CASSLDGRGQPYEQYF,TGCGCCAGCAGCTTGGATGGGAGAGGACAGCCGTACGAGCAGTACTTC
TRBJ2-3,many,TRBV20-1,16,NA,CSATPPGLRTLDTQYF,TGCAGTGCCACACCGCCGGGACTCCGGACGTTAGATACGCAGTATTTT
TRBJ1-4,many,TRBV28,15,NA,CASSTRQAGVEKLFF,TGTGCCAGCAGTACCAGACAGGCGGGAGTCGAGAAACTGTTTTTT
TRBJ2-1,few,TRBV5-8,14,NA,CASSLWGDGGEQFF,TGTGCCAGCAGCTTGTGGGGGGATGGGGGTGAGCAGTTCTTC
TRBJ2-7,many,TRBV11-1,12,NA,CASSSNIYEQYF,TGTGCCAGCAGCTCTAACATCTACGAGCAGTACTTC
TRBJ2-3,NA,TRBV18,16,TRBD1,CASSPPGQGPTDTQYF,TGTGCCAGCTCACCGCCGGGACAGGGGCCCACAGATACGCAGTATTTT
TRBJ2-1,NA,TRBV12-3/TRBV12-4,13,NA,CASRTQSYNEQFF,TGTGCCAGTCGGACACAATCCTACAATGAGCAGTTCTTC
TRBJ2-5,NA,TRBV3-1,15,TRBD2,CASSFHTSGVETQYF,TGTGCCAGCAGTTTTCACACTAGCGGGGTTGAGACCCAGTACTTC
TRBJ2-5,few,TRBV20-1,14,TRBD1,CSAALQGGGETQYF,TGCAGTGCTGCCTTACAGGGGGGCGGTGAGACCCAGTACTTC
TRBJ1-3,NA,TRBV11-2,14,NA,CASSGGSAGNTIYF,TGTGCCAGCAGCGGGGGGAGTGCTGGAAACACCATATATTTT
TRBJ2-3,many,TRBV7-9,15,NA,CASSPAGSLTDTQYF,TGTGCCAGCAGCCCCGCGGGGTCACTCACAGATACGCAGTATTTT
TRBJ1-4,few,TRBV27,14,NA,CASSLSASALLLFF,TGTGCCAGCAGTTTATCGGCCTCTGCTCTATTACTGTTTTTT
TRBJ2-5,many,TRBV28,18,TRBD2,CASSPGLARPGRWETQYF,TGTGCCAGCAGTCCCGGACTAGCGCGCCCTGGAAGATGGGAGACCCAGTACTTC
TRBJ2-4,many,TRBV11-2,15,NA,CASSLGHRERNIQYF,TGTGCCAGCAGCTTAGGACACAGGGAGCGAAACATTCAGTACTTC
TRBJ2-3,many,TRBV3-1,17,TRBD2,CASSQDTGTSAADTQYF,TGTGCCAGCAGCCAAGATACTGGGACTAGCGCGGCAGATACGCAGTATTTT
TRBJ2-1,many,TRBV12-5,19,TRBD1,CASGFGQGKASSSYNEQFF,TGTGCTAGTGGTTTTGGACAGGGCAAGGCCTCGAGCTCCTACAATGAGCAGTTCTTC
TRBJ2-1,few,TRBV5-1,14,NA,CASSPVGTPHEQFF,TGCGCCAGCAGCCCGGTAGGGACGCCACATGAGCAGTTCTTC
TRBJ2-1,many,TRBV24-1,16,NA,CATSDSGRASYNEQFF,TGTGCCACCAGTGATTCCGGGAGAGCGTCCTACAATGAGCAGTTCTTC
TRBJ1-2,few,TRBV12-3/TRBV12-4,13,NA,CASSLELHYGYTF,TGTGCCAGCAGTTTAGAACTCCACTATGGCTACACCTTC
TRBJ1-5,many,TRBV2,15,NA,CASSQGSGLIQPQHF,TGTGCCAGCAGTCAGGGGTCAGGTTTAATCCAGCCCCAGCATTTT
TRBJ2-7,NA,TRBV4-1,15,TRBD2,CASSQISGSYHEQYF,TGCGCCAGCAGCCAAATTAGCGGGAGTTATCATGAGCAGTACTTC
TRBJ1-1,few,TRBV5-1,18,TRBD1,CASSPGTGGAGVNTEAFF,TGCGCCAGCAGCCCCGGGACAGGGGGCGCCGGGGTGAACACTGAAGCTTTCTTT
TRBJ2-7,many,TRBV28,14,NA,CASSSPLLPYEQYF,TGTGCCAGCAGTTCCCCACTACTTCCCTACGAGCAGTACTTC
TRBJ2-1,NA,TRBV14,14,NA,CASSQQGSLGEQFF,TGTGCCAGCAGCCAACAGGGCTCCCTTGGGGAGCAGTTCTTC
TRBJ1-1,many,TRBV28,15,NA,CASSSPRRVNTEAFF,TGTGCCAGCAGTTCCCCCCGCCGGGTGAACACTGAAGCTTTCTTT
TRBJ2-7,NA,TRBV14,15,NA,CASSQVPTGPYEQYF,TGTGCCAGCAGCCAAGTTCCGACAGGCCCCTACGAGCAGTACTTC
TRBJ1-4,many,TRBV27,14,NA,CASRGHGEGEKLFF,TGTGCCAGCAGAGGCCACGGCGAGGGCGAAAAACTGTTTTTT
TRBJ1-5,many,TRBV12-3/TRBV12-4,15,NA,CASSLGHNSNQPQHF,TGTGCCAGCAGTTTAGGGCACAATAGCAATCAGCCCCAGCATTTT
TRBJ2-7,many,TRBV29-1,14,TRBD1,CSVEGTGGSYEQYF,TGCAGCGTTGAAGGTACAGGGGGCTCCTACGAGCAGTACTTC
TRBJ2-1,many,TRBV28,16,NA,CASSFLDRSGYNEQFF,TGTGCCAGCAGTTTCCTTGACAGGAGTGGATACAATGAGCAGTTCTTC
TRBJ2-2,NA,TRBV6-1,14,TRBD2,CASRSSGSTGELFF,TGTGCCAGCAGGTCAAGCGGGAGCACCGGGGAGCTGTTTTTT
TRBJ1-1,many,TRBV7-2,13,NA,CASSLGGQAKAFF,TGTGCCAGCAGCTTAGGGGGCCAGGCTAAAGCTTTCTTT
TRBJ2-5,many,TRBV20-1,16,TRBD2,CSAPRTSGTLQETQYF,TGCAGTGCTCCCCGGACTAGCGGGACGCTACAAGAGACCCAGTACTTC
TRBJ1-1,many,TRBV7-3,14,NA,CASSLSGDGGEAFF,TGTGCCAGCAGCTTAAGCGGTGACGGCGGAGAAGCTTTCTTT
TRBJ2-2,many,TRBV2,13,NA,CASSTDFTGELFF,TGTGCCAGCAGTACGGACTTCACCGGGGAGCTGTTTTTT
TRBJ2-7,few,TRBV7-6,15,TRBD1,CASSLVGSTGGEQYF,TGTGCCAGCAGCTTAGTAGGTTCCACAGGGGGAGAGCAGTACTTC
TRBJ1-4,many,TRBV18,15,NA,CASSPPWDGNEKLFF,TGTGCCAGCTCACCACCGTGGGACGGTAATGAAAAACTGTTTTTT
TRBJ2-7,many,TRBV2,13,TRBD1,CAISGQGIYEQYF,TGTGCCATTTCGGGACAGGGGATCTACGAGCAGTACTTC
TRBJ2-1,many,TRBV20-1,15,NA,CSARDLGRAYNEQFF,TGCAGTGCTAGAGATCTGGGGCGGGCCTACAATGAGCAGTTCTTC
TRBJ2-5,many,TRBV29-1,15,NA,CSVELTGIGGETQYF,TGCAGCGTTGAACTAACCGGGATCGGTGGGGAGACCCAGTACTTC
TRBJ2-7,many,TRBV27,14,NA,CASSLSYSIYEQYF,TGTGCCAGCAGTTTATCGTACAGTATCTACGAGCAGTACTTC
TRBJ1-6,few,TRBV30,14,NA,CALSGGHGNSPLHF,TGTGCCTTAAGTGGGGGGCACGGGAATTCACCCCTCCACTTT
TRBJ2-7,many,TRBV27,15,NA,CASSLRPVRSYEQYF,TGTGCCAGCAGTTTGCGTCCCGTTCGCTCCTACGAGCAGTACTTC
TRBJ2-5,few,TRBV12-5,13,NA,CASGLVLGGDQYF,TGTGCTAGTGGTTTGGTCTTAGGGGGGGACCAGTACTTC